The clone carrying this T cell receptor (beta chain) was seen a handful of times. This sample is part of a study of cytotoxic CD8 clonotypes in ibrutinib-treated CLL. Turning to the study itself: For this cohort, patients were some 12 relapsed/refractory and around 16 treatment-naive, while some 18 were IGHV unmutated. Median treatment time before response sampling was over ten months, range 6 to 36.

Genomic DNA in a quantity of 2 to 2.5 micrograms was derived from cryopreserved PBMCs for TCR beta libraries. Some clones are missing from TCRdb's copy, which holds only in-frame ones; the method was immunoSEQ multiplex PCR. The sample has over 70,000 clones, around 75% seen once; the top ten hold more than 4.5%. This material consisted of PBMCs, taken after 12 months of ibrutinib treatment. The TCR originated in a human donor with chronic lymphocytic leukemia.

In nucleotides, the CDR3 is TGTGCCAGTCGCCCCTGGTGGAGCAATCAGCCCCAGCATTTT. This codes for CASRPWWSNQPQHF. The V gene is TRBV6-6, the J gene TRBJ1-5; D uncertain. Germline CDR1 and CDR2: MNHNY and SVGAGI (reference sequence). The CDR3 consists of 14 residues. V lost 9 bases to trimming and J lost 1 base, with 13 bases between them.